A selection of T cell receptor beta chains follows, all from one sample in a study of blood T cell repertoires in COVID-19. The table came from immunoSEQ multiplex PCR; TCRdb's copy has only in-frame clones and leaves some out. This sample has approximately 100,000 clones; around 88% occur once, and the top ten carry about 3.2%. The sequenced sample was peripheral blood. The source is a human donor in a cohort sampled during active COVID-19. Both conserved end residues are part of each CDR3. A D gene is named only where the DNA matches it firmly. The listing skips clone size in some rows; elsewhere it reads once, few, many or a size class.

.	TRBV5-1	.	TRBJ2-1	TGCGCCAGCAGCTTCGAGGGGGATGAGCAGTTCTTC	CASSFEGDEQFF
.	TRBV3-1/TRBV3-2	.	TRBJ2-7	TGTGCCAGCAGCCCTGCGGGACGGGGGAACGAGCAGTACTTC	CASSPAGRGNEQYF
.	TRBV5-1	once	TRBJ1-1	TGCGCCAGCAGCTTGGGAGGGTTTAGGATGAACACTGAAGCTTTCTTT	CASSLGGFRMNTEAFF
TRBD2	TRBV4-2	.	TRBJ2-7	TGTGCCAGCAGCCCCAAGCGGGGTTCCTACGAGCAGTACTTC	CASSPKRGSYEQYF
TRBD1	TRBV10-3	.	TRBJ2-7	TGTGCCATCAGTGGGAGGGACAGGAGTTACGAGCAGTACTTC	CAISGRDRSYEQYF
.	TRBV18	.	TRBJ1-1	TGTGCCAGCTCACCACCCGGGGGTCCCACTCAAACTGAAGCTTTCTTT	CASSPPGGPTQTEAFF
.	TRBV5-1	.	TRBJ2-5	TGCGCCAGCAGCTCGCTCTCTACCCGGGAGACCCAGTACTTC	CASSSLSTRETQYF
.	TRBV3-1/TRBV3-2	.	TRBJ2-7	TGTGCCAGCAGCCAACAGGGTATCGGGTACGAGCAGTACTTC	CASSQQGIGYEQYF
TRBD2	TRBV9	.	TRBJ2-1	TGTGCCAGCAGCGTACTAGCGGGGAACGATGAGCAGTTCTTC	CASSVLAGNDEQFF
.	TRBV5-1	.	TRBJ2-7	TGCGCCAGCAGCTTGATAGTAGACTACGAGCAGTACTTC	CASSLIVDYEQYF
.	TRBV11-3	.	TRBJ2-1	TGTGCCAGCAGCCTCGGGGTGACGCAAGGTCGTAATGAGCAGTTCTTC	CASSLGVTQGRNEQFF
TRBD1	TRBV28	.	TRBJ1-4	TGTGCCAGCAGTCCCAGGGGGCGCGGTGAAAAACTGTTTTTT	CASSPRGRGEKLFF
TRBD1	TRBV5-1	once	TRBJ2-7	TGCGCCAGCAGTTCGTGGCTGGACAGGGTCGGCGAGCAGTACTTC	CASSSWLDRVGEQYF
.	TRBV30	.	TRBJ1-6	TGTGCCTGGAGTCCGGGGGTTTCCCTCCACTTT	CAWSPGVSLHF
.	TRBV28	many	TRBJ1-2	TGTGCCAGCAGTTTAATAGGGGCGGCCTATGGCTACACCTTC	CASSLIGAAYGYTF
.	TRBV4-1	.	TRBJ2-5	TGCGCCAGCAGCTCCCGTCTAGCGAACCAAGAGACCCAGTACTTC	CASSSRLANQETQYF
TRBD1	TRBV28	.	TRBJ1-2	TGTGCCAGCAGAAGTACAGGGGGGGGTAACTATGGCTACACCTTC	CASRSTGGGNYGYTF
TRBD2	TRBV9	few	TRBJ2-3	TGTGCCAGCAGCCCGCGAGCCCTAGCGGGGCGGCAGTATTTT	CASSPRALAGRQYF
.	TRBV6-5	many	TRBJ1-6	TGTGCCAGCAGCCGGGACACTAATTCACCCCTCCACTTT	CASSRDTNSPLHF
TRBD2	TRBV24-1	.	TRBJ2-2	TGTGCCACCAGTGACAAGTATACTAGCGGGAGGGCCTCGGGTACCACCGGGGAGCTGTTTTTT	CATSDKYTSGRASGTTGELFF
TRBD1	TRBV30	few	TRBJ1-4	TGTGCCTGGAGGGGGACAGGGGGGGAAAAACTGTTTTTT	CAWRGTGGEKLFF
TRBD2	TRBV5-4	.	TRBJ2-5	TGTGCCAGCAGCTTGCGGGGGGGGGAGACCCAGTACTTC	CASSLRGGETQYF
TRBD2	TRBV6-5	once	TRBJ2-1	TGTGCCAGCAGTTTTCGTGGGCGGGAGGGCCCCAATGAGCAGTTCTTC	CASSFRGREGPNEQFF
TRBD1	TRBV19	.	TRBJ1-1	TGTGCCAGTAGTGCCGACAGGGAAACTGAAGCTTTCTTT	CASSADRETEAFF
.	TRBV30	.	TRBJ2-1	TGTGCCTGGGGAGAGGGGCGGGACGGTCGGTTCTTC	CAWGEGRDGRFF
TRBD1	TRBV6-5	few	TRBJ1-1	TGTGCCAGCAGTTACCTAGGACAGGGAGAAAAAACTGAAGCTTTCTTT	CASSYLGQGEKTEAFF
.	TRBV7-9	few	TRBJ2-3	TGTGCCAGCAGCTTAGATAGGGGCCCCCACAGGGATACGCAGTATTTT	CASSLDRGPHRDTQYF
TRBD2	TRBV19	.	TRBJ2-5	TGTGCCAGTAGTTCCCGGGGGGGGTACCAAGAGACCCAGTACTTC	CASSSRGGYQETQYF
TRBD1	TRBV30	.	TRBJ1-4	TGTGCCTGGGGACCGGGACAGGGGTTGAGTGGAGGTGAAAAACTGTTTTTT	CAWGPGQGLSGGEKLFF
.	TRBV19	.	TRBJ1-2	TGTGCCAGTACCTTGGGGGCAGGGCGAAACTATGGCTACACCTTC	CASTLGAGRNYGYTF